This T cell receptor (beta chain) derives from a study of blood T cell repertoires in COVID-19 (dated by TCRdb to about 2020). Regarding the complete study: Samples covering the acute and convalescent phases of COVID-19 were provided by collaborators in the United States, Italy and Spain. The prospective study material was composed of cDNA or gDNA derived from T cells, B-cell-depleted T cells, or PBMCs. Deeply sampled blood TCRbeta repertoires from subjects exposed to, actively infected with, or recovered from COVID-19 were included in the dataset. The repertoires were released in a freely available public database intended as a resource for research on the immune response to SARS-CoV-2. Samples were obtained from the ongoing ImmuneRACE study (first 160 participants) and from over 1,000 subjects provided by 6 global collaborators. A de-identified subject ID, COVID-19 status, age in years and sex were almost always included in the sample metadata. Where available, HLA class I and class II types were taken from metadata supplied by the sample provider and were not determined by assay-based typing.

A word on this clone: What antigen it recognizes has not been identified. Base qualities were left out, and no much larger clone turns up one base away.

What the authors observed across the whole study: How much clinical and demographic metadata was included differed by source and by participant, and the metadata was provided uncurated.

The immunoSEQ Assay, a bias-controlled multiplex PCR, was used to amplify TCRbeta CDR3 regions from genomic DNA. From the authors' description of their analysis: Nucleated cell counts per sample were estimated from amplification of reference gene primers within the assay. Sequence reads were collapsed and filtered to measure the absolute abundance of every unique TCRbeta CDR3 rearrangement. For each sample, productive Simpson clonality was calculated as the square root of Simpson's diversity index across productive rearrangements. The clones in this table, taken by TCRdb from immuneACCESS, are in-frame only. Not every clone is retained; where verified, under half of the shortfall comes from an unresolved V gene, and the cause of the rest is unknown. V and J calls and clone size follow that table, whereas D and trimming were derived from the DNA. This sample holds 150,000 to 200,000 clones; roughly 80% were observed only once. The ten largest clones represent 13% of the sample.

A second Seattle source provided samples from volunteer blood donors who had recovered from COVID-19. Collaborating institutions collected whole blood in K2EDTA tubes following their own protocols. For TCRbeta analysis, collaborators shipped samples as frozen whole blood, isolated PBMCs, or DNA extracted from either of those sample types. In the germline V gene, CDR1 corresponds to SGHTA and CDR2 to FQGNSA. The V end loses 4 bases and the J end loses 5 bases, and a stretch of 17 bases separates them. The CDR3 starts with the cysteine, ends with the phenylalanine, and has 15 residues. Of all the DNA, just the CDR3 is kept, 45 bases in frame from base 1.

The source of this sequence is a man between 50 and 59 years old who had recovered from COVID-19. The chain uses TRBV7-2 and TRBJ1-2; TRBD1 could be the D gene, as 6 bases match. Sequenced material: peripheral blood. CDR3 sequence: CASSWGRSGKYGYTF. The sequence in DNA is TGTGCCAGCAGCTGGGGGCGTTCGGGCAAATATGGCTACACCTTC.